This T cell receptor (beta chain) comes out of a study of cytomegalovirus exposure and HLA in healthy donors. The primer mix had 60 Vbeta and 13 Jbeta primers. Libraries were prepared by immunoSEQ multiplex PCR; TCRdb keeps only in-frame clonotypes and omits some of them. The sample lists roughly 150,000 clones; 70% to 80% were seen once. The CDR3 loop spans 14 amino acids. Germline CDR1 reads SGHTA; CDR2 reads FQGNSA. Trimming took 2 bases from V and 6 from J; bases not matched to a gene: 3. The chain recombines TRBV7-2 with TRBJ2-7; 11 positions match TRBD2. Source material: PBMCs. The source of this sequence is a male donor in good health and CMV-seronegative. The CDR3 coding sequence is TGTGCCAGCAGCTTAACTAGCGGGAGTCGCGAGCAGTACTTC. Residues: CASSLTSGSREQYF. The full variable domain, rest sourced from reference TRBV7-2 and TRBJ2-7, is GAGVSQSPSNKVTEKGKDVELRCDPISGHTALYWYRQSLGQGLEFLIYFQGNSAPDKSGLPSDRFSAERTGGSVSTLTIQRTQQEDSAVYLCASSLTSGSREQYFGPGTRLTVT.